This note documents a single T cell receptor beta chain sequence. Its target is not known. The record originates from a study of T cells after yellow fever vaccination. Overall study findings and caveats: The CD4 compartment and the CD8 compartment contained a small share of clonotypes in common.

Trimming left V 4 bases short and J 10 bases short, with 17 bases between. Per germline, CDR1 MGHRA and CDR2 YSYEKL. This CDR3 is 15 amino acids long. By 5'RACE template switching, TCR cDNA was produced, with a universal primer site and UMIs added in the process. One entry per CDR3 protein results from TCRdb running MiXCR on the 5' RACE reads. The sample has under 700,000 distinct CDR3 sequences, 17% seen once. The V gene is TRBV4-1, the J gene TRBJ1-6, with D perhaps matching TRBD1 (5 bases). Sequencing was performed on PBMCs, taken 5 days after the first yellow fever vaccination. This clonotype was obtained from a man aged 18 to 29 who received the YFV17D yellow fever vaccine. In nucleotides, the CDR3 is TGCGCCAGCAGCCCCCTGCTCCAGGGTAGGTCACCCCTCCACTTT. It encodes CASSPLLQGRSPLHF.